This TCR beta chain was recovered during a study of T cells in localized non-small cell lung cancer. Regarding the study as a whole: Exceeding tumor, uninvolved adjacent lung had the highest T cell clonality. Heterogeneity is still possible, as just one tumor region was sequenced. Adjacent lung tissue had a median approximately 57 of the top 100 clones found in the tumor.

The CDR3 spans 16 residues. With 0 bases clipped from V and 4 bases from J, the junction kept 6 bases outside the gene matches. Germline CDR1 reads SGHRS; CDR2 reads YFSETQ. This clone was seen only once. Its specificity is unknown. Measured with immunoSEQ multiplex PCR; TCRdb has only the in-frame clones, and not every one. This sample has 60,000 to 75,000 clones, with roughly 79% found just once. The chain has TRBV5-1 and TRBJ2-3; 9 nucleotides line up with TRBD2. This clonotype was obtained from a man aged 35-69 years with stage II lung adenocarcinoma. The input for sequencing was PBMCs, taken before any cancer treatment. The CDR3 sequence is CASSLDGSGSSDTQYF. DNA of the CDR3: TGCGCCAGCAGCTTGGATGGTAGCGGGAGTTCAGATACGCAGTATTTT.